Below, 8 T cell receptor beta chains from the same sample are listed, as sequenced in a study of identifying expanded T cells in peripheral blood. The repertoire was sequenced with immunoSEQ multiplex PCR; TCRdb's copy has only in-frame clones and lacks some. In the table there are tens of thousands of clones, over 80% of which are singletons. Sequencing input: blood. The origin of the receptors is a person between 18 and 75 years old in good health.

The V gene is TRBV9, the J gene TRBJ1-2, with TRBD1 as a possible D gene (6 bases). CDR1 is SGDLS and CDR2 is YYNGEE in the germline V gene. Trimming took off 0 bases at V and 0 bases at J, with 9 bases between the two ends. CDR3 size: 15 residues. DNA of the CDR3: TGTGCCAGCAGCGTAGGGGGGCAGACTAACTATGGCTACACCTTC. Translation gives CASSVGGQTNYGYTF. The whole variable domain, remainder taken from reference TRBV9 and TRBJ1-2, is DSGVTQTPKHLITATGQRVTLRCSPRSGDLSVYWYQQSLDQGLQFLIQYYNGEERAKGNILERFSAQQFPDLHSELNLSSLELGDSALYFCASSVGGQTNYGYTFGSGTRLTVV.

This rearrangement joins TRBV14 to TRBJ1-2; 11 positions match TRBD1. The CDR3 sequence is 17 residues long. CDR1 and CDR2 from the germline V gene are SGHDN and FVKESK. With 2 bases clipped from V and 5 bases from J, the junction kept 10 bases outside the gene matches. CDR3 residues: CASSQTGTGGLFYGYTF. Written as DNA, the CDR3 is TGTGCCAGCAGCCAAACCGGGACAGGGGGACTTTTTTATGGCTACACCTTC.

The V and J genes are TRBV18 and TRBJ2-5; TRBD2 matches 8 bases. The CDR3 covers 16 residues. The trim removed 3 bases at V and 1 base at J, leaving 7 bases unmatched. Germline V gene data show CDR1 as KGHSH and CDR2 as LQKENI. The CDR3 DNA reads TGTGCCAGCTCACCGTGGCGGGGGGCCGTCCAAGAGACCCAGTACTTC. Residues: CASSPWRGAVQETQYF.

The genes are TRBV7-2 and TRBJ2-1; 7 bases are a match to TRBD1. This CDR3 spans 14 amino acids. Germline loops: CDR1 SGHTA, CDR2 FQGNSA. Trimming cost V 9 bases and J 0 bases; bases outside gene matches: 5. The CDR3 here is CASRWDSSYNEQFF. CDR3 nucleotide sequence: TGTGCCAGTCGGTGGGACAGCTCCTACAATGAGCAGTTCTTC.

The chain couples TRBV11-3 to TRBJ2-1; the match to TRBD2 covers 11 bases. With V trimmed by 5 bases and J by 9 bases, 6 bases remained unmatched. Germline lookup yields CDR1 SGHNT and CDR2 YENEEA. This CDR3 is 14 amino acids long. The CDR3 DNA follows: TGTGCCAGCAGCCTTAGCGGGGGGGCCTTTGAGCAGTTCTTC. Its translation: CASSLSGGAFEQFF.

The CDR3 here is CASTRPMDIYGYTF. DNA for the CDR3: TGTGCCAGCACCCGCCCGATGGACATCTATGGCTACACCTTC. The chain combines TRBV2 with TRBJ1-2; D perhaps matches TRBD1 (5 bases). Germline values: CDR1 SNHLY, CDR2 FYNNEI. V was pared by 7 bases and J by 4 bases, with 16 bases between. This CDR3 spans 14 amino acids.

J is TRBJ2-3 and V is TRBV11-1; TRBD2 aligns across 7 bases. Trimming at V came to 9 bases and at J to 5 bases, leaving 14 bases not matched to a gene. Germline CDR1 is SGHAT and CDR2 is FQDESV (reference sequence). The CDR3 contains 15 residues. The CDR3 bases are TGTGCCAGAGGGACGGGGAGGACGGGGGGAGATACGCAGTATTTT. Encoded protein: CARGTGRTGGDTQYF.

The chain has TRBV6-6 and TRBJ2-1, with 11 bases that match TRBD2. This CDR3 region has 16 residues. Looked up from germline, CDR1 is MNHNY and CDR2 is SVGAGI (reference sequence). With V trimmed by 3 bases and J by 5 bases, 6 bases remained unmatched. The CDR3: CASSYQALAGDNEQFF. For the CDR3, the DNA is TGTGCCAGCAGTTATCAGGCACTAGCGGGAGACAATGAGCAGTTCTTC.